The T cell receptor (beta chain) described here comes from a study of cytomegalovirus exposure and HLA in healthy donors. Trimming took 0 bases from V and 4 from J, leaving 13 bases between them. This CDR3 is built from 15 residues. The germline V gene has CDR1 SGDLS and CDR2 YYNGEE. Amplification used 60 Vbeta primers and 13 Jbeta primers. Here immunoSEQ multiplex PCR was the method, and the copy in TCRdb shows in-frame clones only, minus some. The sample lists 100,000 to 150,000 clones, 70% to 85% occurring once. This clone was detected a few times. Its antigen is currently unknown. The study's findings and limits: Among the most significant clusters, several appeared linked to common viral pathogens in a later analysis.

The donors (healthy individuals) were bone marrow donors. J is TRBJ1-1 and V is TRBV9; D is ambiguous. The receptor was derived from a woman aged 55-70 years in good health and CMV-seropositive. Material for sequencing was PBMCs. The CDR3 sequence: CASSVVHGVGTEAFF. Written as DNA, the CDR3 is TGTGCCAGCAGCGTAGTTCATGGAGTGGGCACTGAAGCTTTCTTT.